The 6 T cell receptor beta chains presented below share a single source sample, sequenced in a study of CXCR3-negative and CXCR3-positive naive CD8 T cells. General study findings and limits: More hydrophobic TRB CDR3s were found in CXCR3-positive naive cells than in CXCR3-negative naive cells.

The authors prepared UMI-labeled TRB cDNA libraries by 5' RACE. TCRdb reprocessed the 5' RACE reads; each CDR3 protein has one entry and no DNA is given. Here the sample table reports about 50,000 distinct CDR3 sequences. These receptors have no identified antigens. The sequenced sample consisted of naive CXCR3+ CD8+ T cells from blood. As for subset: CD45RO-CCR7+CD27+CD95- naive CD8+ T cells expressing CXCR3 (TNR3+). These receptors were obtained from a human donor in good health. Some clones in this sample may be carry-over from other donors' samples.

This chain uses TRBV7-2 with TRBJ1-2; TCRdb reports TRBD1, a call that lacks DNA to check it against. CDR3 length equals 13 residues. The germline CDR1 and CDR2 sequences are SGHTA and FQGNSA. The CDR3 protein is CASSFGTGYGYTF.

The gene calls are TRBV5-6 and TRBJ2-7; checking the TCRdb D call of TRBD2 is not possible without DNA. Germline values: CDR1 SGHDT, CDR2 YYEEEE. The CDR3 runs to 16 residues. The CDR3 region is CASSFQWAAGSYEQYF.

This chain joins TRBV29-1 and TRBJ2-1; TCRdb lists TRBD2, though no DNA is available to test this call. The germline CDR1 and CDR2 sequences are SQVTM and ANQGSEA. The CDR3 is 13 residues long. CDR3 sequence reads: CSVQGREVYEQFF.

The chain has TRBV20-1 and TRBJ2-1; without DNA, the TCRdb call of TRBD1 cannot be checked. Per the germline V gene, CDR1 is DFQATT and CDR2 is SNEGSKA (reference sequence). The CDR3 is 15 amino acids. The CDR3 loop is CSASEGEWSYNEQFF.

The rearrangement links TRBV12-3 or TRBV12-4 to TRBJ2-3. The CDR3 covers 11 residues. Here the CDR3 reads CASSRTDTQYF.

This chain connects TRBV25-1 to TRBJ2-3; the D gene TCRdb calls, TRBD1, cannot be checked with no DNA. Germline values: CDR1 MGHDK, CDR2 SYGVNS. The CDR3 runs to 16 residues. The CDR3 here is CASSESKGGRTDTQYF.